The sequence of this T cell receptor beta chain was determined in a study of blood T cell repertoires in COVID-19. Study-level background: The United States, Italy and Spain supplied acute and convalescent COVID-19 samples.

In the study's own analysis: Estimated nucleated cell counts came from reference gene primer amplification. TCRdb keeps only in-frame clones here, not all; method: immunoSEQ multiplex PCR. Clonal size and the V and J genes are those of that table, whereas D and trimming came from the DNA. The sample shows under 300,000 clones, about three quarters of them seen only once. This CDR3 has 15 amino acids. The V gene lost 5 bases and the J gene lost 5 bases, with 18 bases spanning the gap. Germline lookup yields CDR1 MNHEY and CDR2 SVGAGI. The chain has TRBV6-5 and TRBJ1-1; a weak D match, TRBD1 (5 bases). The sequence was collected from a woman of 80 years or more with acute or convalescent COVID-19. The sequencing input was peripheral blood. DNA for the CDR3: TGTGCCAGCAGTAGACGACAGTATGGAGATACTGAAGCTTTCTTT. Protein sequence: CASSRRQYGDTEAFF.